The 8 T cell receptor beta chains presented below share a single source sample, sequenced in a study of PD-L1 blockade in urothelial cancer (TCRdb year 2017). The time point tag for this specimen amounts to: pretreatment peripheral blood. Receptor amplification or capture employed the immunoSEQ multiplex PCR assay. As stored in TCRdb, this immuneACCESS dataset retains in-frame rearrangements with V and J assigned. A fraction of the clones does not appear; measured against another copy, unresolved V genes explain less than half of the discrepancy, and the remainder lacks a known reason. This sample gives 95,000 to 100,000 clones in total; around nine tenths of them show up just once. The ten largest clones represent more than 1.5% of the sample. The sequencing here drew on PBMCs, taken around atezolizumab (anti-PD-L1) treatment. These receptors were collected from a man in his sixties with urothelial cancer.

CDR3 residues: CAWNRQGTGELFF. The CDR3 DNA follows: TGTGCCTGGAACCGCCAGGGGACCGGGGAGCTGTTTTTT. This chain links TRBV30 with TRBJ2-2, with D tentatively TRBD1 (6 bases). CDR1 is GTSNPN, CDR2 SVGIG, per germline (reference sequence). The V gene lost 4 bases and the J gene lost 5 bases, with 11 bases spanning the gap. This CDR3 comprises 13 residues.

For the CDR3, the DNA is TGTGCCAGCAGTTTCCAGGGGTGGGAGACCCAGTACTTC. Its translation is CASSFQGWETQYF. J is TRBJ2-5 and V is TRBV6-5, with a possible D match to TRBD1 (6 bases). Trimming pared 4 bases from V and 5 bases from J, leaving 11 bases between. Germline values: CDR1 MNHEY, CDR2 SVGAGI. The CDR3 covers 13 residues.

V is TRBV28 and J is TRBJ2-7; 10 bases line up with TRBD2. V shed 3 bases and J 5 bases; nucleotides not matched to a gene: 10. The CDR3 covers 16 residues. Germline CDR1 and CDR2: MDHEN and SYDVKM. For the CDR3, the DNA is TGTGCCAGCAGTTTGGGGCTAGCGGGAGAAGGCGACGAGCAGTACTTC. It encodes CASSLGLAGEGDEQYF.

The chain has TRBV14 and TRBJ2-7; TRBD1 aligns across 11 bases. The CDR3 length is 15 residues. With 0 bases clipped from V and 3 bases from J, the junction kept 1 base outside the gene matches. Germline-derived CDR1 and CDR2 are SGHDN and FVKESK. The CDR3 DNA sequence: TGTGCCAGCAGCCAAGAGGGACAGGGGGGCTACGAGCAGTACTTC. Amino acid sequence: CASSQEGQGGYEQYF.

The V gene is TRBV6-5, the J gene TRBJ1-2, with 8 nucleotides matching TRBD1. The CDR3 is 14 residues long. Trimming cost V 8 bases and J 2 bases; bases outside gene matches: 7. Germline V gene data show CDR1 as MNHEY and CDR2 as SVGAGI. DNA of the CDR3: TGTGCCAGCGGACAGGGTTTGCCCAACTATGGCTACACCTTC. Its translation: CASGQGLPNYGYTF.

The chain recombines TRBV6-6 with TRBJ1-1; D is unclear. The ends were cut back, 6 bases at V and 4 bases at J, with 12 bases in the middle. Germline V gives CDR1 MNHNY, CDR2 SVGAGI (reference sequence). The CDR3 has 13 residues. In nucleotides, the CDR3 is TGTGCCAGCAGGGACGAAGGGAGCACTGAAGCTTTCTTT. Its protein product is CASRDEGSTEAFF.

This clone has a single count. V usage is TRBV15 and J usage is TRBJ2-7, with 7 bases aligning to TRBD2. V shed 1 base and J 5 bases; nucleotides not matched to a gene: 2. Germline V gives CDR1 LNHNV, CDR2 YYDKDF (reference sequence). The CDR3 contains 13 residues. This CDR3 is CATSRGGGDEQYF. The CDR3 coding sequence is TGTGCCACCAGCAGAGGGGGAGGGGACGAGCAGTACTTC.

The rearrangement links TRBV2 to TRBJ1-1, with TRBD1 matching 9 bases. Germline V gene lookup returns CDR1 SNHLY and CDR2 FYNNEI. J was trimmed by 5 bases and V by 10 bases; bases with no gene match: 8. This CDR3 has 13 amino acids. This CDR3 reads CATADRGGTEAFF. The DNA of the CDR3 is TGTGCCACCGCGGACAGGGGAGGGACTGAAGCTTTCTTT.